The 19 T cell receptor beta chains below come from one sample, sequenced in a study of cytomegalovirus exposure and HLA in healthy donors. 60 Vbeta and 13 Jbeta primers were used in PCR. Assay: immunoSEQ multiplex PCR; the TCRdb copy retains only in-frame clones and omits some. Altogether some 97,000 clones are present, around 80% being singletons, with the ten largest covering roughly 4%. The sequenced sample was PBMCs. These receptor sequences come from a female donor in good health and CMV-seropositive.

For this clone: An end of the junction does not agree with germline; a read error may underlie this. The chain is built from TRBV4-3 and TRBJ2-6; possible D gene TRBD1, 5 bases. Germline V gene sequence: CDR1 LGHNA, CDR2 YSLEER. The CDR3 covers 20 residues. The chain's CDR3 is CASSQDLLGAALSGANGLTF. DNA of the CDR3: TGCGCCAGCAGCCAAGATCTGTTAGGGGCTGCCCTCTCTGGGGCCAACGGCCTGACTTTC.

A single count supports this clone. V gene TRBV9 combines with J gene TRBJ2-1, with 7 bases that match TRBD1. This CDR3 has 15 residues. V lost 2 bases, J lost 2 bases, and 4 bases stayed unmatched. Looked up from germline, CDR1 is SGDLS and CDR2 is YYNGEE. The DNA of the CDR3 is TGTGCCAGCAGCGTTGTAGGGGGCACCTACAATGAGCAGTTCTTC. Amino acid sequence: CASSVVGGTYNEQFF.

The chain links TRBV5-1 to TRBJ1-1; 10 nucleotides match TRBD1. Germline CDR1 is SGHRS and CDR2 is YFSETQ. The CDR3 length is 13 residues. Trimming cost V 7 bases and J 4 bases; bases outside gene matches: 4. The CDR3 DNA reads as TGCGCCAGCGGACAGGGGGGGGTCACTGAAGCTTTCTTT. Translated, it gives CASGQGGVTEAFF.

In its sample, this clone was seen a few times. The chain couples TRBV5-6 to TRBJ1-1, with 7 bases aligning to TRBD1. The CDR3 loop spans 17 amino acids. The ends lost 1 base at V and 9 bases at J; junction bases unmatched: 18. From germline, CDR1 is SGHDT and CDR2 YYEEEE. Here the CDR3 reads CASSLKFTGVANDKAFF. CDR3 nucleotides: TGTGCCAGCAGCTTGAAGTTCACAGGGGTAGCAAACGACAAAGCTTTCTTT. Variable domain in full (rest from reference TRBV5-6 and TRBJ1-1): DAGVTQSPTHLIKTRGQQVTLRCSPKSGHDTVSWYQQALGQGPQFIFQYYEEEERQRGNFPDRFSGHQFPNYSSELNVNALLLGDSALYLCASSLKFTGVANDKAFFGQGTRLTVV.

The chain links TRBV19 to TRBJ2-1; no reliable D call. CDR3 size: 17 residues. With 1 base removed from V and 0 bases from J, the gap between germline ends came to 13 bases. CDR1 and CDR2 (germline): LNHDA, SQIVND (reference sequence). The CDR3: CASSIATVALSYNEQFF. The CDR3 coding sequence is TGTGCCAGTAGTATAGCCACGGTAGCCCTCTCCTACAATGAGCAGTTCTTC. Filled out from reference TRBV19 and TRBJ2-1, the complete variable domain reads DGGITQSPKYLFRKEGQNVTLSCEQNLNHDAMYWYRQDPGQGLRLIYYSQIVNDFQKGDIAEGYSVSREKKESFPLTVTSAQKNPTAFYLCASSIATVALSYNEQFFGPGTRLTVL.

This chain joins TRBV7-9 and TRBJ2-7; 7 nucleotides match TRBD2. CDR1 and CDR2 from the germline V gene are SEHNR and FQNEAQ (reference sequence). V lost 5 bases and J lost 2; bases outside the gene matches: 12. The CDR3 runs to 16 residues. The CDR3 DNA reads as TGTGCCAGCAGCCCCCAGAGCGGGGTCTTGACCTACGAGCAGTACTTC. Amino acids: CASSPQSGVLTYEQYF.

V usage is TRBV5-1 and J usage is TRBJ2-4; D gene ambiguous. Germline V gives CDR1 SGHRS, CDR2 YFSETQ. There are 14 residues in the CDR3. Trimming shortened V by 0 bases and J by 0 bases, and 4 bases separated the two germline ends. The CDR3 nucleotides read TGCGCCAGCAGCTTGGAACTAGCCAAAAACATTCAGTACTTC. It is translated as CASSLELAKNIQYF.

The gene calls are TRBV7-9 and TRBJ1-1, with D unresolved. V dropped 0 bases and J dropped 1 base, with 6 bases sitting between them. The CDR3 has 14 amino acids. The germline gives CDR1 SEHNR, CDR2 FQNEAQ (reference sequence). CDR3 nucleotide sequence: TGTGCCAGCAGCTTAGCCGGTGAGAACACTGAAGCTTTCTTT. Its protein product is CASSLAGENTEAFF.

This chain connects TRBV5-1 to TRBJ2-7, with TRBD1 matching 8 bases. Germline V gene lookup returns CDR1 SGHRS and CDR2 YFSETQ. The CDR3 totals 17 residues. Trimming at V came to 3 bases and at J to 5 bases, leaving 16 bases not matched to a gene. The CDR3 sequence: CASSYTGGRQGANEQYF. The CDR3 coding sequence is TGCGCCAGCAGCTATACTGGGGGTCGGCAGGGGGCCAACGAGCAGTACTTC.

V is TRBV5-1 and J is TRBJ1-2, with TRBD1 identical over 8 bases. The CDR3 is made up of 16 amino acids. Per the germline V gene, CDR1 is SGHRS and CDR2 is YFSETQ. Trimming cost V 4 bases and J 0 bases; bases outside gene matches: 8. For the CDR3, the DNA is TGCGCCAGCAGCCTGGGACAGGCCCCAGCTAACTATGGCTACACCTTC. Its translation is CASSLGQAPANYGYTF.

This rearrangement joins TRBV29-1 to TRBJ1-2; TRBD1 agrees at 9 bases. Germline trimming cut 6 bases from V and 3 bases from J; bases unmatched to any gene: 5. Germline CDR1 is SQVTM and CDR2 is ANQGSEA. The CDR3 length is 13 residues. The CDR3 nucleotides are TGCAGCGTGGCCCGACAGGGGGACTATGGCTACACCTTC. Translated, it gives CSVARQGDYGYTF.

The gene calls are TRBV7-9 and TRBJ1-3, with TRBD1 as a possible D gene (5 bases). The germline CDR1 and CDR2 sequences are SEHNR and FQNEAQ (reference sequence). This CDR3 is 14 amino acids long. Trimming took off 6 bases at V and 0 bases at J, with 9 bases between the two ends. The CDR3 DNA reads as TGTGCCAGCAGACAGGACATCTCTGGAAACACCATATATTTT. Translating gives CASRQDISGNTIYF.

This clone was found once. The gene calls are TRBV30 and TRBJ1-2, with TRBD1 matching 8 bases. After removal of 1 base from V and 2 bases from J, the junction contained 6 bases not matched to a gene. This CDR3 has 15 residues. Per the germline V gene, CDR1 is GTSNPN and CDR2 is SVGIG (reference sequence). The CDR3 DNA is TGTGCCTGGAGTGCCAGGGGGCGGTGGAACTATGGCTACACCTTC. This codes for CAWSARGRWNYGYTF.

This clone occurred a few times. CDR3 bases: TGCGCCAGCAGCCAAGTAACGGGACGGACAGCCTTTGATGAGCAGTTCTTC. Translation gives CASSQVTGRTAFDEQFF. This rearrangement joins TRBV4-1 to TRBJ2-1; tentatively, D is TRBD1 (6 bases). The V gene lost 1 base and the J gene lost 8 bases, with 21 bases spanning the gap. CDR1 and CDR2 from the germline V gene are MGHRA and YSYEKL. The CDR3 has 17 residues.

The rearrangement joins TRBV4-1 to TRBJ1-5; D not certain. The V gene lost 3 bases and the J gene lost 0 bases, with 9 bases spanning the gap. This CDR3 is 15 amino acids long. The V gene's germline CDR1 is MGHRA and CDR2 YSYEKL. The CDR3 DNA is TGCGCCAGCAGCCAGGCGCAGGTTAGCAATCAGCCCCAGCATTTT. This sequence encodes CASSQAQVSNQPQHF.

The chain's CDR3 is CASSLGAGGTSSSGNTIYF. In nucleotides, the CDR3 is TGTGCCAGCAGCTTAGGGGCCGGGGGGACGTCAAGCTCTGGAAACACCATATATTTT. The chain employs TRBV7-2 and TRBJ1-3; a possible D gene is TRBD1 (5 bases). Germline CDR1 reads SGHTA; CDR2 reads FQGNSA. This CDR3 spans 19 amino acids. Trimming left V 1 base short and J 0 bases short, with 19 bases between. Supplemented by reference TRBV7-2 and TRBJ1-3, the full variable domain reads GAGVSQSPSNKVTEKGKDVELRCDPISGHTALYWYRQSLGQGLEFLIYFQGNSAPDKSGLPSDRFSAERTGGSVSTLTIQRTQQEDSAVYLCASSLGAGGTSSSGNTIYFGEGSWLTVV.

DNA of the CDR3: TGTGCCAGCAGCCTACAACCCCGCCGGAGGGAAGAGACCCAGTACTTC. Translating it yields CASSLQPRRREETQYF. V usage is TRBV7-2 and J usage is TRBJ2-5, with D possibly being TRBD2 (6 bases). This CDR3 is built from 16 residues. V was cut by 5 bases and J by 3 bases, with 19 bases left in between. Germline V gene sequence: CDR1 SGHTA, CDR2 FQGNSA.

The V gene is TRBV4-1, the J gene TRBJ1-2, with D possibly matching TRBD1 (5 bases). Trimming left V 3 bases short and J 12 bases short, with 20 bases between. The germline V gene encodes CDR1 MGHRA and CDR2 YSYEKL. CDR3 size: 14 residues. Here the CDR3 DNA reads TGCGCCAGCAGCCATCCAATGACCCCGGAACAGGACACCTTC. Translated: CASSHPMTPEQDTF.

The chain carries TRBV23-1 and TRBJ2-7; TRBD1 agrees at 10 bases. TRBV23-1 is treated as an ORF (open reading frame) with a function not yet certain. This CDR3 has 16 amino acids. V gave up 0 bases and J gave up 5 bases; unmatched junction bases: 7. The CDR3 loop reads CASSQSTTGGANEQYF. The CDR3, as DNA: TGCGCCAGCAGTCAATCAACGACAGGGGGCGCGAACGAGCAGTACTTC.